This paragraph reports one T cell receptor beta chain. The sample belongs to a study of blood T cell repertoires in COVID-19. Study-wide background: The study drew acute and convalescent COVID-19 samples from the United States, Italy and Spain.

V lost 3 bases and J lost 1; bases outside the gene matches: 5. Germline lookup yields CDR1 SGHTS and CDR2 YDEGEE. CDR3 length equals 15 residues. Using immunoSEQ multiplex PCR, the repertoire was profiled, and TCRdb retains in-frame clones only, with some absent. The table has 85,000 to 90,000 clones, almost 85% seen once; the top ten hold approximately 1.3%. The specimen was peripheral blood. The chain combines TRBV5-8 with TRBJ1-1; 8 positions match TRBD1. The TCR originated in a woman aged 80 or over with acute or convalescent COVID-19. In DNA form, the CDR3 reads TGTGCCAGCAGCTCTGGGACAGGTGGGAACACTGAAGCTTTCTTT. Its translation is CASSSGTGGNTEAFF. Looking up the rest from reference TRBV5-8 and TRBJ1-1 gives the full variable domain: EAGVTQSPTHLIKTRGQQATLRCSPISGHTSVYWYQQALGLGLQFLLWYDEGEERNRGNFPPRFSGRQFPNYSSELNVNALELEDSALYLCASSSGTGGNTEAFFGQGTRLTVV.